Only a few counts were recorded for the clone carrying this TCR beta chain. Antigen specificity is unknown. Individual cDNA molecules carried attached unique molecular identifiers. In TCRdb, the 5' RACE reads were re-called with MiXCR into one record per CDR3 protein. The sample has 25,000 to 30,000 distinct CDR3 sequences, roughly 4% seen once. Germline CDR1 is LGHDT and CDR2 is YNNKEL (reference sequence). V shed 0 bases and J shed 4 bases, with 11 bases lying between them. This CDR3 region has 15 residues. This sample stems from a study of early T cells in non-severe SARS-CoV-2 infection. Study background: Bulk RNA taken from unsorted whole blood was sequenced, leaving chains unpaired.

General study results and limits: Anti-spike CD8 responses were favored in VDJdb matching, and private and CD4 specificities were missed.

The sample consisted of whole blood. This sequence joins TRBV3-1 and TRBJ2-3; D may correspond to TRBD1 or TRBD2 (6 bases each). The clonotype originates from an adult who was a healthcare worker with PCR-confirmed SARS-CoV-2 infection or an uninfected control (not recorded which). CDR3 sequence (DNA): TGTGCCAGCAGCCAAGAAGGGGGGCTGGCAGATACGCAGTATTTT. Its translation: CASSQEGGLADTQYF.